The 25 T cell receptor beta chains presented below share a single source sample, sequenced in a study of T cell responses to AZD1222 COVID-19 vaccine (dated by TCRdb to the early 2020s). Libraries came from the immunoSEQ multiplex PCR assay. TCRdb provides this immuneACCESS table in a form limited to in-frame rearrangements. Some clones are lacking; in checked studies, under half of them reflect an unresolved V gene, and why the rest are absent is not known. This sample comprises 93,000 or so clones, 91% of them detected only once. In total, the top ten clones hold 45% of the sample. Per the publication, the time point label means: baseline before first vaccination. The input for sequencing was peripheral blood, taken on day 0 of AZD1222 vaccination. Receptors were obtained from an adult in good health.

The chain has TRBV9 and TRBJ1-4, with D uncertain. The CDR3 runs to 14 residues. V lost 3 bases and J 0 bases, leaving 6 bases between the germline ends. Germline V lookup: CDR1 SGDLS, CDR2 YYNGEE. The CDR3 sequence is CASSEYATNEKLFF. CDR3 nucleotide sequence: TGTGCCAGCAGCGAGTATGCAACTAATGAAAAACTGTTTTTT.

The chain recombines TRBV5-5 with TRBJ2-7, with TRBD2 matching 7 bases. V shed 0 bases and J 2 bases; nucleotides not matched to a gene: 8. The CDR3 runs 16 residues. Germline V gene data show CDR1 as SGHKS and CDR2 as YYEKEE (reference sequence). In DNA form, the CDR3 reads TGTGCCAGCAGCTTGGAGGTGGGACTACCAACCTACGAGCAGTACTTC. It specifies CASSLEVGLPTYEQYF.

This clone has just one count. The chain uses TRBV28 and TRBJ1-1, with D tentatively TRBD1 (5 bases). Germline V CDR1 and CDR2: MDHEN, SYDVKM. The CDR3 is 13 residues long. The ends were cut back, 5 bases at V and 10 bases at J, with 17 bases in the middle. In DNA form, the CDR3 reads TGTGCCAGCAGTACTCGGGGGGGATGGATAGCTTTCTTT. Residues: CASSTRGGWIAFF. The full variable domain, rest sourced from reference TRBV28 and TRBJ1-1, is DVKVTQSSRYLVKRTGEKVFLECVQDMDHENMFWYRQDPGLGLRLIYFSYDVKMKEKGDIPEGYSVSREKKERFSLILESASTNQTSMYLCASSTRGGWIAFFGQGTRLTVV.

J is TRBJ2-1 and V is TRBV7-3; D gene ambiguous. The CDR3 sequence is 17 residues long. V was shortened by 0 bases and J by 8 bases, with 20 bases between the two germline ends. CDR1 and CDR2 (germline): SGHTA, FQGTGA. This chain's CDR3 is CASSLTGIPATLDEQFF. As DNA, the CDR3 is TGTGCCAGCAGCTTAACGGGGATACCAGCTACACTCGATGAGCAGTTCTTC.

The chain links TRBV20-1 to TRBJ2-7, with TRBD2 matching over 13 bases. The ends lost 3 bases at V and 7 bases at J; junction bases unmatched: 18. The CDR3 has 18 residues. CDR1 DFQATT and CDR2 SNEGSKA come from the germline V gene (reference sequence). CDR3 residues: CSASVPPGTSGATWEQYF. DNA for the CDR3: TGCAGTGCTAGTGTCCCCCCCGGGACTAGCGGGGCGACGTGGGAGCAGTACTTC.

The chain has TRBV19 and TRBJ2-1; D uncertain. V was shortened by 0 bases and J by 1 base, with 4 bases between the two germline ends. This CDR3 has 14 residues. In germline, CDR1 is LNHDA, CDR2 SQIVND (reference sequence). In DNA, the CDR3 is TGTGCCAGTAGTATAGACAGTTCCTACAATGAGCAGTTCTTC. This sequence encodes CASSIDSSYNEQFF.

CDR3 in amino acids: CASSLVRVSDTGELFF. CDR3 in DNA: TGTGCCAGCAGCTTAGTGAGGGTCTCAGACACCGGGGAGCTGTTTTTT. V is TRBV7-2 and J is TRBJ2-2; tentative D call: TRBD2 (5 bases). The CDR3 covers 16 residues. Deletions cut 1 base from V and 3 bases from J, with 12 bases between. The germline V gene encodes CDR1 SGHTA and CDR2 FQGNSA.

V usage is TRBV6-2 or TRBV6-3 and J usage is TRBJ2-4; 9 bases match TRBD1. Germline V gene lookup returns CDR1 MNHEY and CDR2 SVGEGT. With V trimmed by 2 bases and J by 1 base, 6 bases remained unmatched. The CDR3 spans 17 residues. The CDR3, as DNA: TGTGCCAGCAGTTACGAGGGACAGGGTCGGGCCAAAAACATTCAGTACTTC. Its translation is CASSYEGQGRAKNIQYF.

V gene TRBV4-1 combines with J gene TRBJ1-4; no definite D call. The CDR3 is 13 amino acids. The V gene lost 2 bases and the J gene lost 7 bases, with 8 bases spanning the gap. Germline CDR1 reads MGHRA; CDR2 reads YSYEKL. CDR3 loop: CASSQTRGEKLFF. Here the CDR3 DNA reads TGCGCCAGCAGCCAAACGCGGGGTGAAAAACTGTTTTTT.

This clone came up once. This chain connects TRBV11-2 to TRBJ2-7, with D perhaps matching TRBD1 or TRBD2 (5 bases each). CDR3 length equals 15 residues. Trimming stripped 4 bases from V and 3 bases from J, with 16 bases between. Germline V gene lookup returns CDR1 SGHAT and CDR2 FQNNGV. The CDR3 DNA reads as TGTGCCAGCAGCTCTACCGGGACGGGCGACTACGAGCAGTACTTC. Its protein is CASSSTGTGDYEQYF.

This chain uses TRBV4-2 with TRBJ2-7, with TRBD2 identical over 8 bases. V lost 1 base and J lost 3; bases outside the gene matches: 5. CDR3 size: 15 residues. Germline assignment: CDR1 LGHNA and CDR2 YNFKEQ. CDR3 protein: CASSQVGRDLYEQYF. The DNA of the CDR3 is TGTGCCAGCAGCCAAGTCGGGAGGGACCTCTACGAGCAGTACTTC.

This chain connects TRBV6-4 to TRBJ2-1; maybe TRBD2 (6 bases). V shed 0 bases and J shed 5 bases, with 8 bases lying between them. This CDR3 has 14 amino acids. CDR1 is MRHNA, CDR2 SNTAGT, per germline. The CDR3 sequence is CASSDSGGNNEQFF. The CDR3 DNA sequence: TGTGCCAGCAGTGACTCGGGCGGGAACAATGAGCAGTTCTTC.

This clone was observed a handful of times. V and J are TRBV7-9 and TRBJ2-2, with 9 nucleotides matching TRBD2. This CDR3 region has 15 residues. The J segment lost 4 bases and the V segment lost 5 bases, leaving 5 bases of the junction unmatched. The V gene's germline CDR1 is SEHNR and CDR2 FQNEAQ (reference sequence). Here the CDR3 DNA reads TGTGCCAGCAGCCCCGGGACTAGCCCCACCGGGGAGCTGTTTTTT. The encoded protein is CASSPGTSPTGELFF. The variable domain in full, with the rest retrieved from reference TRBV7-9 and TRBJ2-2, is DTGVSQNPRHKITKRGQNVTFRCDPISEHNRLYWYRQTLGQGPEFLTYFQNEAQLEKSRLLSDRFSAERPKGSFSTLEIQRTEQGDSAMYLCASSPGTSPTGELFFGEGSRLTVL.

This chain links TRBV28 with TRBJ2-2; 8 bases agree with TRBD1. Trimming removed 4 bases from V and 4 bases from J; junction bases left unmatched: 5. Germline lookup yields CDR1 MDHEN and CDR2 SYDVKM. The CDR3 consists of 15 residues. The CDR3 region is CASSSIQGGTGELFF. The CDR3 region has the DNA TGTGCCAGCAGTTCCATACAGGGGGGCACCGGGGAGCTGTTTTTT.

The CDR3 protein is CASSWRTGAGRYEQYF. For the CDR3, the DNA is TGTGCCAGCAGCTGGAGGACAGGGGCAGGTCGGTACGAGCAGTACTTC. The chain is built from TRBV11-2 and TRBJ2-7, with TRBD1 matching over 9 bases. The CDR3 is made up of 16 amino acids. Trimming took 4 bases from V and 4 from J; bases not matched to a gene: 11. Germline V CDR1 and CDR2: SGHAT, FQNNGV.

The chain is built from TRBV7-9 and TRBJ1-2; weak D call: TRBD1 (5 bases). Germline V gene lookup returns CDR1 SEHNR and CDR2 FQNEAQ (reference sequence). The CDR3 consists of 14 residues. Trimming stripped 4 bases from V and 5 bases from J, with 14 bases between. The CDR3 DNA follows: TGTGCCAGCAGCTCCTATGGGGCAGGGTATGGCTACACCTTC. This gives the protein CASSSYGAGYGYTF.

This clone was seen only once. The CDR3 region has the DNA TGTGCCAGCAGTTTATCTCAGGGACTAGGGGGCTACACCTTC. Amino acid sequence: CASSLSQGLGGYTF. The chain couples TRBV27 to TRBJ1-2; TRBD1 is a possible D gene (5 bases). Per the germline V gene, CDR1 is MNHEY and CDR2 is SMNVEV (reference sequence). Between the trimmed V and J ends, which lost 0 bases and 8 bases, there was a span of 13 bases. The CDR3 runs 14 residues.

The chain is built from TRBV11-2 and TRBJ2-5, with unresolved D. The CDR3 extends over 16 amino acids. Germline values: CDR1 SGHAT, CDR2 FQNNGV. V lost 3 bases to trimming and J lost 2 bases, with 16 bases between them. Written as DNA, the CDR3 is TGTGCCAGCAGCTTGAAGGACGGAAGGTTTCAAGAGACCCAGTACTTC. It translates to CASSLKDGRFQETQYF.

CDR3 sequence reads: CASSQEAEAYGYTF. In DNA form, the CDR3 reads TGTGCCAGCAGCCAAGAAGCGGAAGCCTATGGCTACACCTTC. This chain uses TRBV3-1 (or the pseudogene TRBV3-2) with TRBJ1-2, with D unresolved. Trimming cost V 0 bases and J 4 bases, with 9 bases left between them. CDR1 LGHDT and CDR2 YNNKEL come from the germline V gene (reference sequence). The CDR3 totals 14 residues.

V and J are TRBV21-1 and TRBJ1-1. TRBV21-1 is a documented pseudogene. This CDR3 contains 14 residues. This chain's CDR3 is CASEVGGGDTEAFF. The CDR3 DNA reads as TGTGCCAGCGAGGTAGGGGGAGGGGACACTGAAGCTTTCTTT.

The J gene is TRBJ1-3, the V gene TRBV28, with a tentative D call TRBD1 (5 bases). The CDR3 consists of 16 residues. Per germline, CDR1 MDHEN and CDR2 SYDVKM. V dropped 3 bases and J dropped 1 base, with 13 bases sitting between them. The DNA for the CDR3 is TGTGCCAGCAGTTTGCTAGGAGGGGAATCTGGAAACACCATATATTTT. Encoded protein: CASSLLGGESGNTIYF.

This chain uses TRBV28 with TRBJ1-1; 9 bases line up with TRBD1. CDR1 is MDHEN, CDR2 SYDVKM, per germline. J lost 10 bases, V lost 6 bases, and 21 bases had no gene match. The CDR3 covers 17 residues. The CDR3 here is CASSPLTGTGLRVGAFF. The CDR3 coding sequence is TGTGCCAGCAGCCCACTAACCGGGACAGGGTTGAGGGTTGGAGCTTTCTTT.

This chain uses TRBV5-1 with TRBJ2-2, with a tentative D call TRBD1 (6 bases). Trimming cost V 0 bases and J 5 bases, with 17 bases left between them. CDR3 size: 17 residues. Germline-derived CDR1 and CDR2 are SGHRS and YFSETQ. CDR3 loop: CASSLVRWDTETGELFF. The DNA of the CDR3 is TGCGCCAGCAGCTTGGTGCGATGGGACACCGAAACCGGGGAGCTGTTTTTT.

V gene TRBV5-6 combines with J gene TRBJ2-7, with D hard to call. The CDR3 is 16 amino acids. Trimming removed 2 bases at V and 3 bases at J, with 18 bases between. Germline values: CDR1 SGHDT, CDR2 YYEEEE. CDR3 loop: CASSFGGPMAFYEQYF. In DNA form, the CDR3 reads TGTGCCAGCAGCTTCGGTGGCCCCATGGCATTCTACGAGCAGTACTTC.

The chain recombines TRBV11-2 with TRBJ2-5; D unclear. Germline V CDR1 and CDR2: SGHAT, FQNNGV. V was cut by 6 bases and J by 0 bases, with 11 bases left in between. The CDR3 runs 14 residues. The CDR3 spells CASSFGEYQETQYF. The CDR3 DNA follows: TGTGCCAGCAGTTTCGGAGAGTACCAAGAGACCCAGTACTTC.